This passage covers 5 T cell receptor beta chains from one sample sequenced in a study of tumor-infiltrating lymphocytes in localized non-small cell lung cancer (dated by TCRdb to 2020 to 2023). The library was produced with the immunoSEQ multiplex PCR assay. The table was pulled from immuneACCESS by TCRdb, which kept in-frame rearrangements only. Such tables lose some clones; where checked, under half of the loss comes from unresolved V genes, and the rest has no known cause. This sample lists thousands of clones; 74% were detected once. 6.5% to 9.5% of the sample goes to the ten largest clones. The sequenced sample was uninvolved lung tissue not adjacent to the tumor. The receptors shown here come from a human donor with non-small cell lung cancer.

The chain uses TRBV19 and TRBJ1-1; the D is unclear. V lost 1 base to trimming and J lost 0 bases, with 6 bases between them. The CDR3 sequence is 14 residues long. The germline gives CDR1 LNHDA, CDR2 SQIVND (reference sequence). CDR3 residues: CASSIVSVNTEAFF. Here the CDR3 DNA reads TGTGCCAGTAGTATAGTCTCCGTGAACACTGAAGCTTTCTTT.

The rearrangement joins TRBV6-5 to TRBJ1-5; D possibly corresponds to TRBD1 (6 bases). The germline gives CDR1 MNHEY, CDR2 SVGAGI. This CDR3 has 14 residues. The V end was cut by 5 bases, the J end by 1 base, with 9 bases between. CDR3 protein: CASSRTESNQPQHF. Here the CDR3 DNA reads TGTGCCAGCAGTAGGACAGAAAGCAATCAGCCCCAGCATTTT.

The gene calls are TRBV29-1 and TRBJ1-4, with a possible D match to TRBD1 (5 bases). In germline, CDR1 is SQVTM, CDR2 ANQGSEA. The CDR3 loop spans 14 amino acids. V was cut by 6 bases and J by 8 bases, with 19 bases left in between. DNA for the CDR3: TGCAGCGTGCCTGGACTCCCTCGGGGGGAAAAACTGTTTTTT. Protein: CSVPGLPRGEKLFF.

This chain connects TRBV4-3 to TRBJ2-2, with 10 bases aligning to TRBD2. After removal of 0 bases from V and 5 bases from J, the junction contained 6 bases not matched to a gene. The CDR3 is made up of 17 amino acids. CDR1 and CDR2 (germline): LGHNA, YSLEER. CDR3 sequence: CASSQEVGAGGTGELFF. The DNA of the CDR3 is TGCGCCAGCAGCCAAGAAGTAGGAGCGGGAGGGACCGGGGAGCTGTTTTTT.

The rearrangement uses TRBV11-3 and TRBJ2-1, with D possibly being TRBD1 (5 bases). Germline V gene lookup returns CDR1 SGHNT and CDR2 YENEEA. Trimming pared 1 base from V and 5 bases from J, leaving 15 bases between. This CDR3 spans 16 amino acids. CDR3 coding DNA: TGTGCCAGCAGCTTAGTAAGCAGGGTAGGACACAATGAGCAGTTCTTC. Protein sequence: CASSLVSRVGHNEQFF.